The sequence of this TCR beta chain was determined in a study of cytomegalovirus exposure and HLA in healthy donors. Study findings and constraints: In a later analysis, at a false discovery rate of 0.05, roughly 17,000 TCR beta sequences were associated with HLA alleles.

PCR involved 60 Vbeta and 13 Jbeta primers. Profiled with immunoSEQ multiplex PCR; TCRdb holds only in-frame clones, not every one. The table lists 50,000 to 65,000 clones, over 70% of them singletons. Points on this clone: The antigen remains undetermined.

The sample consisted of PBMCs. The receptor was derived from a man aged 50-60 years in good health and CMV-seropositive.

The CDR3 loop reads CASSQLGAQTYNSPLHF. The CDR3 DNA sequence: TGTGCCAGCAGCCAATTGGGGGCGCAGACCTATAATTCACCCCTCCACTTT. The rearrangement uses TRBV14 and TRBJ1-6; the D gene is possibly TRBD1 (6 bases). The CDR3 is 17 amino acids. Germline V gene sequence: CDR1 SGHDN, CDR2 FVKESK. With 2 bases removed from V and 2 bases from J, the gap between germline ends came to 13 bases.